Each of the 4 T cell receptor beta chains below was sequenced from the same sample in a study of identical twins. TCRdb ran MiXCR on the 5' RACE reads and lists one entry per CDR3 protein. Here the sample spans about 810,000 distinct CDR3 sequences, 9% to 15% being singletons. These data are also associated with another study on yellow fever vaccine responses in identical twins.

The sample consisted of PBMCs. Every receptor here comes from a young woman in good health.

Comments on this clonotype: One end of the junction fails to match germline, which may point to a read error. The genes are TRBV2 and TRBJ2-3, with TRBD1 matching 8 bases. Germline V lookup: CDR1 SNHLY, CDR2 FYNNEI. The CDR3 is made up of 12 amino acids. The CDR3 sequence: CAGRTGTDTQYF. In nucleotides, the CDR3 is TGTGCCGGCAGGACAGGGACAGATACGCAGTATTTT.

This clonotype was seen at least ten times. The chain carries TRBV5-1 and TRBJ2-3, with 8 bases fitting TRBD1. Germline V CDR1 and CDR2: SGHRS, YFSETQ. V dropped 6 bases and J dropped 0; count of bases not matched to a gene: 6. CDR3 size: 15 residues. The CDR3 region has the DNA TGCGCCAGCACAGGGGGCGAAACAAGCACAGATACGCAGTATTTT. Encoded protein: CASTGGETSTDTQYF.

This sequence joins TRBV4-1 and TRBJ1-6; 7 bases agree with TRBD1. Germline-derived CDR1 and CDR2 are MGHRA and YSYEKL. After removal of 0 bases from V and 4 bases from J, the junction contained 9 bases not matched to a gene. CDR3 length equals 18 residues. The CDR3 sequence is CASSQDVEPGQYNSPLHF. Written as DNA, the CDR3 is TGCGCCAGCAGCCAAGATGTGGAACCGGGACAGTATAATTCACCCCTCCACTTT.

The chain couples TRBV11-2 to TRBJ1-1, with D uncertain. The CDR3 has 15 residues. Germline V CDR1 and CDR2: SGHAT, FQNNGV. V gave up 1 base and J gave up 1 base, with 10 bases separating them. The CDR3 DNA reads as TGTGCCAGCAGCTTAGTGTTTGGCCCGAACACTGAAGCTTTCTTT. Translating it yields CASSLVFGPNTEAFF.